These T cell receptor beta chains were read from a single sample in a study of shared clonotypes between healthy human individuals. The protocol was immunoSEQ multiplex PCR, while the TCRdb copy is restricted to in-frame clones and leaves out a portion. The profile shows around 1.6 million clones, under 99% of them singletons. The sample was naive CD4+ T cells sorted from blood. These receptors all stem from a man in his thirties or forties in good health. CDR3s include the opening cysteine and the closing phenylalanine or tryptophan. The order of the fields is J gene, D gene, V gene, clone size, CDR3 protein, CDR3 DNA. The D gene is left open where the match is weak. Where a row states a size, it is once, few, many or the class of an expanded clone; other rows omit it.

J gene: TRBJ1-2; D gene: .; V gene: TRBV9; clone size: .; CDR3 protein: CASSVGQASSPLYGYTF; CDR3 DNA: TGTGCCAGCAGCGTAGGCCAGGCTTCATCCCCTCTCTATGGCTACACCTTC
J gene: TRBJ1-3; D gene: .; V gene: TRBV25-1; clone size: .; CDR3 protein: CASSFTGSGNTIYF; CDR3 DNA: TGTGCCAGCAGCTTCACAGGCTCTGGAAACACCATATATTTT
J gene: TRBJ1-1; D gene: .; V gene: TRBV25-1; clone size: .; CDR3 protein: CASSRKNTEAFF; CDR3 DNA: TGTGCCAGCAGCCGGAAAAACACTGAAGCTTTCTTT
J gene: TRBJ2-7; D gene: TRBD2; V gene: TRBV4-2; clone size: .; CDR3 protein: CASRGEGQDEQYF; CDR3 DNA: TGTGCCAGCCGGGGGGAGGGCCAGGACGAGCAGTACTTC
J gene: TRBJ2-4; D gene: TRBD1; V gene: TRBV27; clone size: .; CDR3 protein: CASSSPGTGGLSAKNIQYF; CDR3 DNA: TGTGCCAGCAGTTCGCCCGGGACAGGGGGCCTTTCAGCCAAAAACATTCAGTACTTC
J gene: TRBJ1-4; D gene: TRBD1; V gene: TRBV29-1; clone size: .; CDR3 protein: CSVDGQGNEKLFF; CDR3 DNA: TGCAGCGTTGACGGACAGGGAAATGAAAAACTGTTTTTT
J gene: TRBJ2-1; D gene: TRBD2; V gene: TRBV18; clone size: .; CDR3 protein: CASSPGTSGSFEQFF; CDR3 DNA: TGTGCCAGCTCGCCCGGGACTAGCGGGAGTTTTGAGCAGTTCTTC
J gene: TRBJ2-7; D gene: .; V gene: TRBV2; clone size: .; CDR3 protein: CASIELRAGTYEQYF; CDR3 DNA: TGTGCCAGCATCGAACTTCGGGCAGGGACCTACGAGCAGTACTTC
J gene: TRBJ2-5; D gene: TRBD2; V gene: TRBV27; clone size: .; CDR3 protein: CASSLSASGHTTQYF; CDR3 DNA: TGTGCCAGCAGTTTATCGGCTAGCGGACATACGACCCAGTACTTC
J gene: TRBJ2-7; D gene: TRBD1; V gene: TRBV4-1; clone size: once; CDR3 protein: CASSQEPPGQGHGEQYF; CDR3 DNA: TGCGCCAGCAGCCAAGAGCCCCCGGGACAGGGTCACGGGGAGCAGTACTTC
J gene: TRBJ2-7; D gene: TRBD1; V gene: TRBV7-2; clone size: .; CDR3 protein: CASTRDRGTYEQYF; CDR3 DNA: TGTGCCAGCACCCGGGACAGGGGGACGTACGAGCAGTACTTC
J gene: TRBJ2-2; D gene: .; V gene: TRBV5-1; clone size: .; CDR3 protein: CASSFYVTGELFF; CDR3 DNA: TGCGCCAGCAGCTTCTATGTGACCGGGGAGCTGTTTTTT
J gene: TRBJ2-1; D gene: .; V gene: TRBV10-1; clone size: .; CDR3 protein: CASSVGVSEQFF; CDR3 DNA: TGCGCCAGCAGTGTGGGGGTTAGTGAGCAGTTCTTC
J gene: TRBJ1-3; D gene: .; V gene: TRBV18; clone size: .; CDR3 protein: CASSPLSSGSGNTIYF; CDR3 DNA: TGTGCCAGCTCCCCCTTATCCAGCGGCTCTGGAAACACCATATATTTT
J gene: TRBJ2-4; D gene: .; V gene: TRBV18; clone size: .; CDR3 protein: CASSPGGSDIQYF; CDR3 DNA: TGTGCCAGCTCACCAGGAGGGTCGGACATTCAGTACTTC
J gene: TRBJ2-7; D gene: .; V gene: TRBV28; clone size: .; CDR3 protein: CASSTYYEQYF; CDR3 DNA: TGTGCCAGCTCGACCTACTACGAGCAGTACTTC
J gene: TRBJ2-1; D gene: TRBD2; V gene: TRBV6-1; clone size: .; CDR3 protein: CASRKGTSSYNEQFF; CDR3 DNA: TGTGCCAGCAGAAAAGGGACTAGCAGTTACAATGAGCAGTTCTTC
J gene: TRBJ1-2; D gene: .; V gene: TRBV11-2; clone size: .; CDR3 protein: CASSSRQDPNYGYTF; CDR3 DNA: TGTGCCAGCAGCTCACGACAGGATCCCAACTATGGCTACACCTTC
J gene: TRBJ2-7; D gene: .; V gene: TRBV28; clone size: .; CDR3 protein: CASSLRRGTYEQYF; CDR3 DNA: TGTGCCAGCAGTTTACGGAGGGGGACGTACGAGCAGTACTTC
J gene: TRBJ1-2; D gene: .; V gene: TRBV7-8; clone size: .; CDR3 protein: CASSLFRDGLHGYTF; CDR3 DNA: TGTGCCAGCAGCTTATTCCGGGACGGTCTTCATGGCTACACCTTC
J gene: TRBJ2-1; D gene: TRBD1; V gene: TRBV5-1; clone size: .; CDR3 protein: CASSLEQGAPYNEQFF; CDR3 DNA: TGCGCCAGCAGCTTGGAACAGGGGGCTCCCTACAATGAGCAGTTCTTC
J gene: TRBJ2-1; D gene: TRBD2; V gene: TRBV11-2; clone size: .; CDR3 protein: CASSSQLAAEQFF; CDR3 DNA: TGTGCCAGCAGCTCGCAACTAGCGGCTGAGCAGTTCTTC
J gene: TRBJ2-5; D gene: .; V gene: TRBV14; clone size: .; CDR3 protein: CASSQDWGTQYF; CDR3 DNA: TGTGCCAGCAGCCAAGACTGGGGCACCCAGTACTTC
J gene: TRBJ2-1; D gene: TRBD2; V gene: TRBV7-3; clone size: .; CDR3 protein: CASSPGLAVSNEQFF; CDR3 DNA: TGTGCCAGCAGCCCAGGACTAGCAGTTAGTAATGAGCAGTTCTTC
J gene: TRBJ1-5; D gene: .; V gene: TRBV19; clone size: .; CDR3 protein: CASSVDGVNQPQHF; CDR3 DNA: TGTGCCAGTAGTGTTGACGGGGTGAATCAGCCCCAGCATTTT
J gene: TRBJ2-3; D gene: .; V gene: TRBV10-1; clone size: .; CDR3 protein: CASSESTGYYTDTQYF; CDR3 DNA: TGCGCCAGCAGTGAGTCGACGGGGTACTACACAGATACGCAGTATTTT
J gene: TRBJ1-1; D gene: .; V gene: TRBV15; clone size: .; CDR3 protein: CATSRDMGEAFF; CDR3 DNA: TGTGCCACCAGCAGAGATATGGGTGAAGCTTTCTTT
J gene: TRBJ2-7; D gene: .; V gene: TRBV6-6; clone size: .; CDR3 protein: CASSNRESYEQYF; CDR3 DNA: TGTGCCAGCAGTAACCGGGAGTCCTACGAGCAGTACTTC
J gene: TRBJ2-1; D gene: TRBD2; V gene: TRBV11-2; clone size: .; CDR3 protein: CASSSNRGLAGYNEQFF; CDR3 DNA: TGTGCCAGCAGCTCAAACCGGGGACTAGCGGGGTACAATGAGCAGTTCTTC
J gene: TRBJ1-2; D gene: TRBD1; V gene: TRBV2; clone size: .; CDR3 protein: CASSLFGQGKKANYGYTF; CDR3 DNA: TGTGCCAGCAGCCTTTTCGGACAGGGAAAGAAAGCTAACTATGGCTACACCTTC
J gene: TRBJ2-1; D gene: .; V gene: TRBV21-1; clone size: .; CDR3 protein: CARSYNEQFF; CDR3 DNA: TGTGCCAGATCATACAATGAGCAGTTCTTC
J gene: TRBJ2-5; D gene: .; V gene: TRBV5-1; clone size: .; CDR3 protein: CASSLDRGETQYF; CDR3 DNA: TGCGCCAGCAGCTTGGACCGAGGGGAGACCCAGTACTTC
J gene: TRBJ2-7; D gene: TRBD2; V gene: TRBV18; clone size: .; CDR3 protein: CASSARDREGEQYF; CDR3 DNA: TGTGCCAGCTCAGCTCGAGATCGGGAGGGCGAGCAGTACTTC
J gene: TRBJ2-3; D gene: .; V gene: TRBV7-9; clone size: .; CDR3 protein: CASSQRDGGTDTQYF; CDR3 DNA: TGTGCCAGCAGCCAACGGGACGGGGGCACAGATACGCAGTATTTT
J gene: TRBJ2-5; D gene: TRBD2; V gene: TRBV5-4; clone size: .; CDR3 protein: CASSRSGSDQETQYF; CDR3 DNA: TGTGCCAGCAGCCGTAGCGGGAGTGACCAAGAGACCCAGTACTTC
J gene: TRBJ2-3; D gene: .; V gene: TRBV11-3; clone size: .; CDR3 protein: CASSLGVTDTQYF; CDR3 DNA: TGTGCCAGCAGCTTGGGGGTCACAGATACGCAGTATTTT
J gene: TRBJ2-2; D gene: .; V gene: TRBV7-3; clone size: .; CDR3 protein: CASSFDRRPGELFF; CDR3 DNA: TGTGCCAGCAGCTTCGACAGACGGCCCGGGGAGCTGTTTTTT
J gene: TRBJ2-7; D gene: TRBD2; V gene: TRBV18; clone size: .; CDR3 protein: CASRTSGSSYEQYF; CDR3 DNA: TGTGCCAGCCGAACTAGCGGCAGCTCCTACGAGCAGTACTTC
J gene: TRBJ2-2; D gene: TRBD2; V gene: TRBV29-1; clone size: once; CDR3 protein: CSVEDIRGRAHGELFF; CDR3 DNA: TGCAGCGTTGAAGATATACGCGGGAGGGCCCACGGGGAGCTGTTTTTT
J gene: TRBJ2-3; D gene: TRBD2; V gene: TRBV6-5; clone size: .; CDR3 protein: CASSLTSSGRGAQYF; CDR3 DNA: TGTGCCAGCAGCTTAACTTCTAGCGGGAGAGGGGCGCAGTATTTT
J gene: TRBJ1-1; D gene: .; V gene: TRBV7-6; clone size: .; CDR3 protein: CASSSKADQNTEAFF; CDR3 DNA: TGTGCCAGCAGCTCTAAGGCGGATCAGAACACTGAAGCTTTCTTT
J gene: TRBJ2-1; D gene: TRBD1; V gene: TRBV11-3; clone size: .; CDR3 protein: CASSQGAYNEQFF; CDR3 DNA: TGTGCCAGCAGCCAGGGGGCGTACAATGAGCAGTTCTTC
J gene: TRBJ1-3; D gene: TRBD1; V gene: TRBV28; clone size: .; CDR3 protein: CASSFDRQGAKYTIYF; CDR3 DNA: TGTGCCAGCAGTTTCGACCGACAGGGGGCTAAGTACACCATATATTTT
J gene: TRBJ2-4; D gene: .; V gene: TRBV29-1; clone size: .; CDR3 protein: CSASPRAKNIQYF; CDR3 DNA: TGCAGCGCCTCACCACGGGCCAAAAACATTCAGTACTTC
J gene: TRBJ2-5; D gene: TRBD2; V gene: TRBV6-6; clone size: .; CDR3 protein: CASSKAGEETQYF; CDR3 DNA: TGTGCCAGCAGTAAAGCGGGAGAAGAGACCCAGTACTTC
J gene: TRBJ2-4; D gene: .; V gene: TRBV7-2; clone size: .; CDR3 protein: CASSRQGTLKNIQYF; CDR3 DNA: TGTGCCAGCAGCCGTCAGGGGACCCTCAAAAACATTCAGTACTTC
J gene: TRBJ2-7; D gene: .; V gene: TRBV5-4; clone size: .; CDR3 protein: CASSPGLTYEQYF; CDR3 DNA: TGTGCCAGCAGCCCCGGACTGACCTACGAGCAGTACTTC
J gene: TRBJ1-2; D gene: TRBD1; V gene: TRBV18; clone size: .; CDR3 protein: CASSQNDRGIGGYTF; CDR3 DNA: TGTGCCAGCTCACAAAACGACAGGGGAATCGGTGGCTACACCTTC
J gene: TRBJ2-7; D gene: TRBD2; V gene: TRBV5-1; clone size: .; CDR3 protein: CASSSAMASGITYEQYF; CDR3 DNA: TGCGCCAGCAGCTCCGCAATGGCTAGCGGGATTACCTACGAGCAGTACTTC
J gene: TRBJ2-1; D gene: TRBD2; V gene: TRBV7-2; clone size: .; CDR3 protein: CASSQLTVGLAGARFF; CDR3 DNA: TGTGCCAGCAGCCAACTAACCGTAGGACTAGCGGGAGCTCGGTTCTTC
J gene: TRBJ1-2; D gene: .; V gene: TRBV15; clone size: .; CDR3 protein: CATSRGFGKNYGYTF; CDR3 DNA: TGTGCCACCAGCAGAGGCTTTGGGAAAAACTATGGCTACACCTTC